What follows is one T cell receptor beta chain and its context. Its antigen is still unknown. Base quality data are lacking; no much larger clone is found one base away. This entry comes from a study of IL-17A CD8 T cells in psoriatic arthritis synovium. For the study in its entirety: The study was designed to define the phenotype, molecular profile and function of synovial IL-17A+CD8+ T cells in the pathogenesis of psoriatic arthritis.

DNA was extracted (Qiagen), and TCRbeta V-D-J rearrangements were subjected to bias-controlled amplification followed by high-throughput sequencing (immunoSEQ; Adaptive Biotech). Per the source publication's procedure: The immunoSEQ Analyzer platform was used for sequence-level analysis of productive sequences. Clonality was calculated as 1 minus Pielou's evenness, with values from 0 (highly polyclonal) to 1 (monoclonal). How much repertoires overlapped between subsets was quantified with the Morisita index, which goes from 0 (no similarity) to 1 (complete similarity). TCRdb limited this immuneACCESS table to in-frame rearrangements with V and J called. A share of clones is missing; checked studies link under half to unresolved V genes, and the rest is unexplained. The DNA was the basis for D and trimming; V, J and clone size are from that table. Counted in this sample were a few thousand clones; around 72% of them appeared once. Around 15% of the sample rests with the top ten.

V trim: 5 bases; J trim: 5 bases; unmatched bases: 9. The CDR3 measures 14 amino acids from cysteine to phenylalanine. The read is trimmed to its CDR3 DNA, 42 bases read in frame from base 1. The germline V gene sets CDR1 to SGHVS and CDR2 to FQNEAQ. Synovial fluid effusions were aspirated from actively inflamed joints of psoriatic arthritis patients. Memory CD8+ T cells in synovial fluid were sorted patient by patient into Tc17 (IL-17A+) cells, bulk memory cells and Tc1 (IL-17A-IFNgamma+) cells in order to compare their TCR repertoires. The psoriatic arthritis patients fulfilled the Classification of Psoriatic Arthritis Study Group (CASPAR) criteria. The bulk memory CD8+ T cell sort included CD45RA-CD27+/- cells together with CD45RA+CD27- cells. TCRbeta sequencing was performed on sorted synovial fluid CD8+ T cell subsets from three patients with psoriatic arthritis. After isolation with Lymphoprep, synovial fluid mononuclear cells were cryopreserved in liquid nitrogen until use. Around 50% fetal calf serum and roughly 9.3% dimethyl sulfoxide were contained in the cryopreservation medium.

The investigation overall reported the following: TCR sequencing covered only three patients, which the authors acknowledged as a limited sample size. Although some individual clones took up over 5% of the repertoire, most synovial CD8+ subsets stayed polyclonal. Cells were obtained from synovial fluid rather than synovial tissue, because no psoriatic arthritis synovial tissue samples were available.

Sequencing input: memory CD8+ T cells from synovial fluid. The sample's cell subset or site, from its label and the paper: bulk memory CD8+ T cells (CD45RA-CD27+/- and CD45RA+CD27-). The rearranged segments are TRBV7-8 and TRBJ2-7, and 7 junctional nucleotides match TRBD1. The TCR comes from a human donor with psoriatic arthritis. Read as DNA, the sequence is TGTGCCAGCAGCCCCTGGGACAGTCCCCACGAGCAGTACTTC. It codes for CASSPWDSPHEQYF.